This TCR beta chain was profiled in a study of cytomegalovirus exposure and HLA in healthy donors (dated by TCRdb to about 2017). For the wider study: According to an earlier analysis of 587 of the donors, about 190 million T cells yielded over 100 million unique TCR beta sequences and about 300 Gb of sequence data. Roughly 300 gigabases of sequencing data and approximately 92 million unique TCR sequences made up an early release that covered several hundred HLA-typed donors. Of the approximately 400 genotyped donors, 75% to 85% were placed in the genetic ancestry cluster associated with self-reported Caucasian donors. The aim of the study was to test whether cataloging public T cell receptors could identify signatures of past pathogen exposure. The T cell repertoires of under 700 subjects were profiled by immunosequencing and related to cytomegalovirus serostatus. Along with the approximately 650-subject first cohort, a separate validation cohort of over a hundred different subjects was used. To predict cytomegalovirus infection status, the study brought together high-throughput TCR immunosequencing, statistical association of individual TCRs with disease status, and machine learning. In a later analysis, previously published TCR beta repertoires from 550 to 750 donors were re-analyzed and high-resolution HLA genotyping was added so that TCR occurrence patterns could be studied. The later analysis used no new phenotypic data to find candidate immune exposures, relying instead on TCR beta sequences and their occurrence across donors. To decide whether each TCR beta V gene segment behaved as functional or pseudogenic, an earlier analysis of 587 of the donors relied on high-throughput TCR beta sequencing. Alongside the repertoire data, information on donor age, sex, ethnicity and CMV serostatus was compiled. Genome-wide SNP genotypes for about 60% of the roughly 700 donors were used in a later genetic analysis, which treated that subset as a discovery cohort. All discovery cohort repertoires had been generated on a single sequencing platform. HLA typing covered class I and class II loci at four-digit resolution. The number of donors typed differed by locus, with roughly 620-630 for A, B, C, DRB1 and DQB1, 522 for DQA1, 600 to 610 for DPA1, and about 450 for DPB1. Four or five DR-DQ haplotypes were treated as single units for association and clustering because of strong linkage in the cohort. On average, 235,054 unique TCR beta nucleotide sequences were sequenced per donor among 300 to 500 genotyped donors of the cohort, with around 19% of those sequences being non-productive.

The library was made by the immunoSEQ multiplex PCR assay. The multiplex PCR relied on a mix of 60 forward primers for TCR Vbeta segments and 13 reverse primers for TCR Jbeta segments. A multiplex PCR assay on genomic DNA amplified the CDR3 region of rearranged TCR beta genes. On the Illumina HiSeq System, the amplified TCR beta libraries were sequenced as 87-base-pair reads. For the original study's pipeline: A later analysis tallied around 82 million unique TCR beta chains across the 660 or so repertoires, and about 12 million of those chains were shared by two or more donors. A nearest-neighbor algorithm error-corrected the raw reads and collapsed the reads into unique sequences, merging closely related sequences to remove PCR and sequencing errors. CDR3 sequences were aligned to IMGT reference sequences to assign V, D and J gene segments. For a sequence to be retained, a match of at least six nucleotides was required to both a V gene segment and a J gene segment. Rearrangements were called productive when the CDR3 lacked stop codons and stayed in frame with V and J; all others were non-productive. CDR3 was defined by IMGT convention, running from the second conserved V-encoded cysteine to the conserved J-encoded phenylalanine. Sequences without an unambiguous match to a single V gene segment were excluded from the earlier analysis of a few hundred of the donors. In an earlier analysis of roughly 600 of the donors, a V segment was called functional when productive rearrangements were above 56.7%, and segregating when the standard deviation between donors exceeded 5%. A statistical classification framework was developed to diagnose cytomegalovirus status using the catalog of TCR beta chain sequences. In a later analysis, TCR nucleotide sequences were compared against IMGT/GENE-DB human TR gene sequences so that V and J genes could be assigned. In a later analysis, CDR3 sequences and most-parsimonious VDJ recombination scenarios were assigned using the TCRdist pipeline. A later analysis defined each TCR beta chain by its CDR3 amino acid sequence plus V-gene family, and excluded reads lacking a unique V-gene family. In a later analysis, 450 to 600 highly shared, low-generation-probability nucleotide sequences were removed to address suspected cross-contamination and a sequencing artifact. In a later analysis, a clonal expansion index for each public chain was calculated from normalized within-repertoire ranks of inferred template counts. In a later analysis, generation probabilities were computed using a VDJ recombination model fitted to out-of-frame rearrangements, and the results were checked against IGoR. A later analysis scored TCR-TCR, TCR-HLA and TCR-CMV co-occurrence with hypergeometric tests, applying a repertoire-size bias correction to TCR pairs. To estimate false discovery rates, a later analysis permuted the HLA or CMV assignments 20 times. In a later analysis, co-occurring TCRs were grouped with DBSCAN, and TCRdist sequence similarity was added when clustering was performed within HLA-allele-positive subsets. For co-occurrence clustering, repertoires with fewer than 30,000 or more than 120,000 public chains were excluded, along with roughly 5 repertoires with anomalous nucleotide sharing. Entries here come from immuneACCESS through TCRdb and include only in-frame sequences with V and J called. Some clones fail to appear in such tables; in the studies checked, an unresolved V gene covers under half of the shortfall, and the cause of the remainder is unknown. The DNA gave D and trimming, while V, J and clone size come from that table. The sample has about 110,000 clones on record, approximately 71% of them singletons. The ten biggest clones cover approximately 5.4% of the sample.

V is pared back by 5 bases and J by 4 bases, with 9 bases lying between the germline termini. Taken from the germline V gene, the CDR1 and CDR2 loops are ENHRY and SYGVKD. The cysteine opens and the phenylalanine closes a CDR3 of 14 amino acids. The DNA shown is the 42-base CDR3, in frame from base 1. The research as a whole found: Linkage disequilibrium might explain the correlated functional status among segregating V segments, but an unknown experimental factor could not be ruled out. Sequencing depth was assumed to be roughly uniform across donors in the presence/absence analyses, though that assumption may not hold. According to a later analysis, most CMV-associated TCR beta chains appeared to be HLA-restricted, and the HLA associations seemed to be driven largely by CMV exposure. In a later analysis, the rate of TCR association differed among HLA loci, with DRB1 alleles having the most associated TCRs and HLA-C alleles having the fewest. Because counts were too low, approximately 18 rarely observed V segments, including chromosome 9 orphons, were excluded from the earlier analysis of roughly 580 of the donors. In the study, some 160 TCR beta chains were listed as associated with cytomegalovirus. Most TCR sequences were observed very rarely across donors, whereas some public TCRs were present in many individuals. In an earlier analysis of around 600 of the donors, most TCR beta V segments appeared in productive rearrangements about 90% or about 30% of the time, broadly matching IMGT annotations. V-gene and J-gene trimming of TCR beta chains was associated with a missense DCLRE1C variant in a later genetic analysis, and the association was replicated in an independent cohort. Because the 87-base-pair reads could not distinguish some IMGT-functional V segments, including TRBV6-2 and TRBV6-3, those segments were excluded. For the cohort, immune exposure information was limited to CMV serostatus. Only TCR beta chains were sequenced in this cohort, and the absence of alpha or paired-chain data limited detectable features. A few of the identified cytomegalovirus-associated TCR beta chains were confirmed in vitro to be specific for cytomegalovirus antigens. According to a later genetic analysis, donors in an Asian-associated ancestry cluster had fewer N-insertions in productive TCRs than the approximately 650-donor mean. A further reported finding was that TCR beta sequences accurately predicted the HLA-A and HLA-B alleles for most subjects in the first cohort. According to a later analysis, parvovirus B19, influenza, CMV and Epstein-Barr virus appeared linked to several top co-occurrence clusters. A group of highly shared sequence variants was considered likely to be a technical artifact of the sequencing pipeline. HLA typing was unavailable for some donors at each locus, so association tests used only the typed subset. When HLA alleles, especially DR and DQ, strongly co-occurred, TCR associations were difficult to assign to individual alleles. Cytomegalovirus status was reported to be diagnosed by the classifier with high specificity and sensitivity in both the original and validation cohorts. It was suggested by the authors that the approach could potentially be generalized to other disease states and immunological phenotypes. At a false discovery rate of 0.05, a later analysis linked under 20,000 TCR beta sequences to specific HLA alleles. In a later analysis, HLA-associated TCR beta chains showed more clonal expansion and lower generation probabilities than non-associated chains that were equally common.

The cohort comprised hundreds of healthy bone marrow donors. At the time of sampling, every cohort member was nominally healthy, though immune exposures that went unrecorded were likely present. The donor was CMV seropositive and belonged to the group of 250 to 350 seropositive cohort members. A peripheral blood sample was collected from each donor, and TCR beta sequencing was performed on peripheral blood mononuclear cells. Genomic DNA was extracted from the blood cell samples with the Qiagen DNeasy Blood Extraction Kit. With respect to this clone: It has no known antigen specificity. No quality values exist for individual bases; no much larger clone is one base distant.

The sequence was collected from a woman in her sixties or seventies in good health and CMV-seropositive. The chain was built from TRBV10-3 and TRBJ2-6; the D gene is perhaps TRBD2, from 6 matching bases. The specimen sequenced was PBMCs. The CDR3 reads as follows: CAISRGGGANVLTF. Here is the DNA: TGTGCCATCAGTCGGGGAGGCGGGGCCAACGTCCTGACTTTC.